The clone carrying this TCR beta chain was seen repeatedly, ten times or more. Its target is unknown. TCRdb redid the calling of the 5' RACE reads with MiXCR, one entry per CDR3 protein. The sample has around 40,000 distinct CDR3 sequences, over 9.5% seen once; the top ten hold roughly 1.3%. This CDR3 spans 15 amino acids. With V trimmed by 5 bases and J by 3 bases, 9 bases remained unmatched. This sample is drawn from a study of neurological immune-mediated disorders. Whole-study results and caveats: No CDR3 amino acid sequences were shared by expanded clones across subjects, suggesting private repertoires in all groups.

Sequenced sample: PBMCs. V is TRBV12-3 or TRBV12-4 and J is TRBJ1-1; 7 nucleotides agree with TRBD1. The receptor was isolated from a female donor in good health. The CDR3 bases are TGTGCCAGCAGTATATACAGGGGTAGGGACACTGAAGCTTTCTTT. Translating gives CASSIYRGRDTEAFF.